The rows below give T cell receptor beta chains drawn from one sample of a study of control samples from healthy donors and cancer patients. Data came from immunoSEQ multiplex PCR; TCRdb stores just in-frame clones and leaves some out. This sample has some 410,000 clones, with 90% found just once. Material for sequencing was PBMCs. The source of these receptors is a man aged 35-49 years with head and neck cancer. The conserved cysteine and the conserved F or W are not part of the CDR3 here. The order of the fields is V gene, J gene, CDR3 protein.

v_gene: TRBV15
j_gene: TRBJ2-7
CDR3aa: ATSRGVSGSYEQY

v_gene: TRBV19
j_gene: TRBJ1-2
CDR3aa: ASSIGAGVGHGYT

v_gene: TRBV2
j_gene: TRBJ2-3
CDR3aa: ASSEVWIVGDRHQY

v_gene: TRBV18
j_gene: TRBJ1-4
CDR3aa: ASSQDGRNEKLF

v_gene: TRBV5-1
j_gene: TRBJ2-2
CDR3aa: ASSLEGAGGPYSNTGELF

v_gene: TRBV7-6
j_gene: TRBJ2-3
CDR3aa: ASSLSGRSTDTQY

v_gene: TRBV28
j_gene: TRBJ2-2
CDR3aa: ASGHRGAGNTGELF

v_gene: TRBV25-1
j_gene: TRBJ2-3
CDR3aa: ASGRTGTTDTQY

v_gene: TRBV3-1/TRBV3-2
j_gene: TRBJ1-3
CDR3aa: ASSQEGQDGNTIY

v_gene: TRBV7-9
j_gene: TRBJ1-2
CDR3aa: ASSPGTVYGYT

v_gene: TRBV5-8
j_gene: TRBJ1-2
CDR3aa: ASSKSGTANYGYT

v_gene: TRBV4-1
j_gene: TRBJ1-2
CDR3aa: ASSQGPERNYGYT

v_gene: TRBV11-2
j_gene: TRBJ2-3
CDR3aa: ASSAPQGPSSTDTQY

v_gene: TRBV27
j_gene: TRBJ2-7
CDR3aa: ASSIRDGAYEQY

v_gene: TRBV7-2
j_gene: TRBJ1-2
CDR3aa: ASSIPGLSRNYGYT

v_gene: TRBV27
j_gene: TRBJ1-6
CDR3aa: ASSSPDRATPLH

v_gene: TRBV28
j_gene: TRBJ2-7
CDR3aa: ASSLRGSYEQY

v_gene: TRBV28
j_gene: TRBJ1-4
CDR3aa: ASSLDRGREKLF